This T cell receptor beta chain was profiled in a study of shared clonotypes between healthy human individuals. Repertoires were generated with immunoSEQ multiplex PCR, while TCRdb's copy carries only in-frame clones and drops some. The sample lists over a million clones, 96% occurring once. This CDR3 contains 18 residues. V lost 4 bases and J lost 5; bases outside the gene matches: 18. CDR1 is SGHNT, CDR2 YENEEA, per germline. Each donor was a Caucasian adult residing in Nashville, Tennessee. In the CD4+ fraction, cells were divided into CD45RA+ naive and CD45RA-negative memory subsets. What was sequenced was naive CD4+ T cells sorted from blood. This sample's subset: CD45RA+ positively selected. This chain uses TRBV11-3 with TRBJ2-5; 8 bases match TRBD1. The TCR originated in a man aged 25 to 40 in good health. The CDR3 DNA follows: TGTGCCAGCAGCTGGGGGGCAGGGACAGGCTCCCCAGGGGAGACCCAGTACTTC. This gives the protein CASSWGAGTGSPGETQYF.